This TCR beta chain appears in the sequencing data of a study of beta chain features in type 1 diabetes. Germline V gene lookup returns CDR1 SGHNT and CDR2 YYREEE (reference sequence). The germline V and J ends were trimmed by 1 base and 2 bases, with 10 bases remaining between them. The CDR3 is 16 amino acids. Concerning this clone itself: Its antigen is not identified.

Expressed TCRB transcripts got sequenced, as all isolated RNA was reverse transcribed. Profiling relied on immunoSEQ multiplex PCR, and the TCRdb table lists in-frame clones only, not all of them. Of tens of thousands of clones listed, roughly two thirds are singletons. Sampling consisted of one heparinised blood draw per donor, averaging approximately 100 mL. Markers CD45RO/CCR7/CD25/CD127/CD95/CD27 served to sort CD4+ naive, central memory, regulatory and stem cell-like memory cells. Study conclusions and caveats: All four CD4+ subsets of Type 1 diabetes patients contained TCRB CDR3s that were moderately but significantly shorter.

What was sequenced was stem cell memory CD4+ T cells from blood. This TCR came from a woman in her thirties or forties with type 1 diabetes. The chain uses TRBV5-4 and TRBJ2-6, with a tentative D call TRBD2 (6 bases). This CDR3 is CASSLMSGAGANVLTF. The CDR3 nucleotides are TGTGCCAGCAGCTTGATGTCGGGAGCTGGGGCCAACGTCCTGACTTTC.